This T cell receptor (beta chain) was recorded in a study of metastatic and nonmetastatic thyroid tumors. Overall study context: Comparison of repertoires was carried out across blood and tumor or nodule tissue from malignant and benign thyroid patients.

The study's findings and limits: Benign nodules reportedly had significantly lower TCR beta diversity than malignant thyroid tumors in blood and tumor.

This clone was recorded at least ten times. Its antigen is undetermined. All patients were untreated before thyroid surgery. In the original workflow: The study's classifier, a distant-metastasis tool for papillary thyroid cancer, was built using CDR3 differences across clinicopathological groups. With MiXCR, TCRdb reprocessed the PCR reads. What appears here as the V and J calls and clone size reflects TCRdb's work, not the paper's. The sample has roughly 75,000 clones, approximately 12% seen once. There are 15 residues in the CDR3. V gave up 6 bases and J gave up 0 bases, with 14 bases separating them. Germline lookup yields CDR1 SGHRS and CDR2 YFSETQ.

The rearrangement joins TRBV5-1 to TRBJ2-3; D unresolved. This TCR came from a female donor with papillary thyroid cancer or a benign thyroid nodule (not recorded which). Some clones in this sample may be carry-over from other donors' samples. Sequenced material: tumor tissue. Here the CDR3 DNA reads TGCGCCAGCATTCCGGATGGTTCTAGCACAGATACGCAGTATTTT. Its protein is CASIPDGSSTDTQYF.